This TCR beta chain stems from a study of blood T cells in healthy people across ages. Study-wide points: PBMCs left unsorted prevented a conclusive naive versus antigen-experienced comparison.

A word on this clonotype: Its antigen is still unknown.

The germline V gene encodes CDR1 LGHDT and CDR2 YNNKEL (reference sequence). CDR3 length: 15 amino acids. It was with a sample-barcoded 5' primer and a J-beta primer mix that a second PCR of about 7 to 12 cycles was run. A single record per CDR3 protein comes from TCRdb applying MiXCR to the 5' RACE reads. The table lists around 1.5 million distinct CDR3 sequences, roughly 40% of them singletons. Material for sequencing was blood. The chain is built from TRBV3-1 and TRBJ2-1; 7 nucleotides align to TRBD1. The J call may be in error: the DNA end matches TRBJ2-7 better. This sequence was found in a woman younger than 30 in good health. The CDR3 protein is CASSHGSGQVNEQYF. The CDR3 nucleotides are TGTGCCAGCAGCCACGGATCTGGACAGGTCAATGAGCAGTACTTC.